Listed here is a single T cell receptor beta chain. The data were produced by immunoSEQ multiplex PCR, yet TCRdb's version contains in-frame clones alone and is incomplete. Among about 29,000 clones listed, about 88% were seen once. Looked up from germline, CDR1 is SQVTM and CDR2 is ANQGSEA. This CDR3 comprises 12 residues. The V end lost 7 bases, the J end lost 4 bases, and 10 bases lay between the germline ends. This sample is part of a study of T cell changes during pregnancy in multiple sclerosis. Sequenced material: CD8+ T cells from peripheral blood mononuclear cells, taken after pregnancy. This sequence was found in a female donor with multiple sclerosis, enrolled in a pregnancy study. V usage is TRBV29-1 and J usage is TRBJ2-2, with D maybe TRBD1 (5 bases). This CDR3 reads CSAPGPTGELFF. CDR3 nucleotide sequence: TGCAGCGCCCCAGGGCCCACCGGGGAGCTGTTTTTT.